The clone carrying this TCR beta chain was observed many times. These data originate in a study of molecular identifiers for immune sequencing clone quantification. Germline V CDR1 and CDR2: SGHAT, FQNNGV. The CDR3 runs to 13 residues. V gave up 5 bases and J gave up 4 bases, with 12 bases separating them. One entry per CDR3 protein, called by TCRdb with MiXCR from the PCR reads. The sample holds some 96,000 distinct CDR3 sequences, 20% to 25% seen once. Naive CD8 T cells, phenotype CD8+CD4-CCR7+CD45RA+, were sorted. The sample comprised naive CD8+ T cells from blood, with Jurkat cell RNA spiked in. Noted subset: FACS-sorted CD8+CD4-CCR7+CD45RA+ naive T cells. The clonotype originates from a human donor in good health. Some libraries in this study had Jurkat cell RNA spiked in. The chain employs TRBV11-2 and TRBJ2-7, with a weak D call TRBD1 (6 bases). The CDR3 is CASSHGGGYEQYF. As DNA, the CDR3 is TGTGCCAGCAGCCATGGGGGCGGTTACGAGCAGTACTTC.